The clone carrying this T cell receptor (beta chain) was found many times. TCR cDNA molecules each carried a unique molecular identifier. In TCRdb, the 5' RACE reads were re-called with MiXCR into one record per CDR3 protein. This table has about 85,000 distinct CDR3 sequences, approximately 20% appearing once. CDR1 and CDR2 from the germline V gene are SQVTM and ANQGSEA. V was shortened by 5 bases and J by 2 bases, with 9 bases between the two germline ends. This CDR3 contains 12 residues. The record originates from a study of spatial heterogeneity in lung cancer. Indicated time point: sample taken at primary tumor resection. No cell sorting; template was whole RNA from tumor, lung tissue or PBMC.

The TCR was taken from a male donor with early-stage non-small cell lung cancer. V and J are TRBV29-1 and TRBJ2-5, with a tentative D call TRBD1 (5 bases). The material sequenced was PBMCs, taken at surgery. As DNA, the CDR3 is TGCAGCGTTCCCAGGGCTCAAGAGACCCAGTACTTC. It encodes CSVPRAQETQYF.